The rows below give T cell receptor beta chains drawn from one sample of a study of cytomegalovirus exposure and HLA in healthy donors. Some clones are missing from TCRdb's copy, which holds only in-frame ones; the method was immunoSEQ multiplex PCR. The profile shows roughly 100,000 clones, more than 75% of them singletons. Sequences were obtained from PBMCs. The receptor source for this set is a woman between 18 and 30 years old in good health and CMV-seropositive. CDR3s include the opening cysteine and the closing phenylalanine or tryptophan. The D gene is left open where the match is weak. Rows give clone size only sometimes, using once, few, many, or a class for an expanded clone.

J: TRBJ2-7; D: .; size: few; V: TRBV2; CDR3: CASSERWTRDEQYF; DNA: TGTGCCAGCAGTGAAAGGTGGACACGTGACGAGCAGTACTTC
J: TRBJ2-5; D: .; size: .; V: TRBV29-1; CDR3: CSVGGGDLGETQYF; DNA: TGCAGCGTTGGAGGGGGAGATTTAGGAGAGACCCAGTACTTC
J: TRBJ2-1; D: TRBD2; size: .; V: TRBV5-1; CDR3: CASSLVTSGGINEQFF; DNA: TGCGCCAGCAGCTTGGTGACTAGCGGTGGGATAAATGAGCAGTTCTTC
J: TRBJ1-2; D: .; size: few; V: TRBV5-4; CDR3: CASSFQRGGYGYTF; DNA: TGTGCCAGCAGCTTCCAAAGGGGCGGCTATGGCTACACCTTC
J: TRBJ2-1; D: TRBD2; size: .; V: TRBV28; CDR3: CASSEVAGSYNEQFF; DNA: TGTGCCAGCAGCGAAGTAGCGGGGAGTTACAATGAGCAGTTCTTC
J: TRBJ1-3; D: .; size: .; V: TRBV19; CDR3: CASTPSSGNTIYF; DNA: TGTGCCAGTACTCCGTCCTCTGGAAACACCATATATTTT
J: TRBJ2-7; D: .; size: .; V: TRBV6-5; CDR3: CASSRLQGALEQYF; DNA: TGTGCCAGCAGCCGCCTACAGGGCGCTTTGGAGCAGTACTTC
J: TRBJ2-7; D: TRBD1; size: .; V: TRBV27; CDR3: CASSFAGGYEQYF; DNA: TGTGCCAGCAGTTTTGCAGGGGGCTACGAGCAGTACTTC
J: TRBJ2-5; D: TRBD2; size: .; V: TRBV7-2; CDR3: CASSFSGGPETQYF; DNA: TGTGCCAGCAGCTTCTCGGGAGGGCCGGAGACCCAGTACTTC
J: TRBJ2-5; D: .; size: .; V: TRBV19; CDR3: CASSTGTLYQETQYF; DNA: TGTGCCAGTAGTACAGGGACACTGTACCAAGAGACCCAGTACTTC
J: TRBJ1-2; D: .; size: .; V: TRBV5-1; CDR3: CASLPGTRNNYGYTF; DNA: TGCGCCAGCCTACCAGGGACACGGAATAACTATGGCTACACCTTC
J: TRBJ2-7; D: .; size: .; V: TRBV6-1; CDR3: CASRSRTNSYEQYF; DNA: TGTGCCAGCAGAAGCCGGACTAACTCCTACGAGCAGTACTTC
J: TRBJ2-5; D: .; size: .; V: TRBV25-1; CDR3: CASSVSDYPQETQYF; DNA: TGTGCCAGCAGTGTGTCGGACTATCCACAGGAGACCCAGTACTTC
J: TRBJ1-2; D: TRBD1; size: .; V: TRBV10-3; CDR3: CAISDHGPGQAYGYTF; DNA: TGTGCCATCAGTGACCACGGACCGGGACAGGCATATGGCTACACCTTC
J: TRBJ1-4; D: TRBD1; size: few; V: TRBV7-9; CDR3: CASSRTGRFEKLFF; DNA: TGTGCCAGCAGCCGGACAGGGAGGTTTGAAAAACTGTTTTTT
J: TRBJ2-7; D: TRBD2; size: .; V: TRBV4-1; CDR3: CASSLLAGQEQYF; DNA: TGCGCCAGCAGCCTACTAGCGGGGCAAGAGCAGTACTTC
J: TRBJ2-7; D: .; size: .; V: TRBV7-9; CDR3: CASSPRGPYEQYF; DNA: TGTGCCAGCAGCCCAAGGGGCCCCTACGAGCAGTACTTC
J: TRBJ2-5; D: .; size: .; V: TRBV5-1; CDR3: CASSLVGQETQYF; DNA: TGCGCCAGCAGCTTGGTCGGGCAAGAGACCCAGTACTTC
J: TRBJ1-2; D: .; size: .; V: TRBV13; CDR3: CASSPIREPTYGYTF; DNA: TGTGCCAGCAGCCCAATCAGGGAACCTACCTATGGCTACACCTTC
J: TRBJ2-3; D: .; size: .; V: TRBV14; CDR3: CASSQDFSGYFSTDTQYF; DNA: TGTGCCAGCAGCCAAGATTTTTCAGGGTACTTCAGCACAGATACGCAGTATTTT
J: TRBJ2-3; D: TRBD1; size: .; V: TRBV7-9; CDR3: CSSSSQWTGATDTQYF; DNA: TGTTCCAGCAGCTCCCAGTGGACAGGGGCAACGGATACGCAGTATTTT
J: TRBJ2-1; D: .; size: .; V: TRBV18; CDR3: CASSPTFSAQITYNEQFF; DNA: TGTGCCAGCTCACCAACATTCTCGGCACAGATAACCTACAATGAGCAGTTCTTC
J: TRBJ1-6; D: TRBD1; size: .; V: TRBV7-2; CDR3: CASSFRDRSNSPLHF; DNA: TGTGCCAGCAGCTTCCGGGACAGGAGTAATTCACCCCTCCACTTT
J: TRBJ1-4; D: TRBD1; size: .; V: TRBV13; CDR3: CASSQTGPNEKLFF; DNA: TGTGCCAGCAGCCAGACAGGGCCTAATGAAAAACTGTTTTTT
J: TRBJ1-2; D: TRBD1; size: once; V: TRBV11-1; CDR3: CASSLSFGQGAGYTF; DNA: TGTGCCAGCAGCTTATCTTTTGGACAGGGGGCTGGCTACACCTTC
J: TRBJ2-5; D: TRBD2; size: once; V: TRBV27; CDR3: CASSRLAGAETQYF; DNA: TGTGCCAGCAGTCGACTAGCCGGAGCAGAGACCCAGTACTTC
J: TRBJ2-7; D: TRBD1; size: .; V: TRBV18; CDR3: CASSQDRADRTYEQYF; DNA: TGTGCCAGCTCACAGGACAGGGCCGACCGAACCTACGAGCAGTACTTC
J: TRBJ2-2; D: .; size: .; V: TRBV5-6; CDR3: CASSFFDRNTGELFF; DNA: TGTGCCAGCAGCTTTTTCGACAGGAACACCGGGGAGCTGTTTTTT
J: TRBJ1-2; D: .; size: .; V: TRBV7-9; CDR3: CASSLDVGEANYGYTF; DNA: TGTGCCAGCAGCTTAGATGTAGGGGAGGCGAACTATGGCTACACCTTC
J: TRBJ2-7; D: .; size: .; V: TRBV4-3; CDR3: CASSLYTQGYEQYF; DNA: TGCGCCAGCAGCCTATACACCCAGGGGTACGAGCAGTACTTC
J: TRBJ2-1; D: TRBD1; size: .; V: TRBV5-1; CDR3: CASSLGQGPYNEQFF; DNA: TGCGCCAGCAGCCTCGGACAGGGCCCTTACAATGAGCAGTTCTTC
J: TRBJ2-7; D: .; size: .; V: TRBV28; CDR3: CASSLPSDWEQYF; DNA: TGTGCCAGCAGTTTACCCAGCGACTGGGAGCAGTACTTC
J: TRBJ1-2; D: .; size: few; V: TRBV5-1; CDR3: CASSTHREGYTF; DNA: TGCGCCAGCAGCACCCACAGGGAAGGCTACACCTTC
J: TRBJ1-2; D: .; size: .; V: TRBV2; CDR3: CASSDDGLNYGYTF; DNA: TGTGCCAGCAGTGATGACGGACTTAACTATGGCTACACCTTC
J: TRBJ2-1; D: .; size: .; V: TRBV10-1; CDR3: CASSETPMRGHDYNEQFF; DNA: TGCGCCAGCAGTGAGACCCCCATGAGGGGACATGACTACAATGAGCAGTTCTTC
J: TRBJ1-1; D: TRBD1; size: .; V: TRBV5-4; CDR3: CASSPRQGKNTEAFF; DNA: TGTGCCAGCAGCCCTCGACAGGGAAAGAACACTGAAGCTTTCTTT
J: TRBJ1-5; D: TRBD1; size: .; V: TRBV28; CDR3: CASSLGTGGNQPQHF; DNA: TGTGCCAGCAGTTTAGGGACAGGGGGTAATCAGCCCCAGCATTTT
J: TRBJ1-3; D: TRBD1; size: once; V: TRBV18; CDR3: CASSPSRTGDGNTIYF; DNA: TGTGCCAGCTCACCATCAAGGACAGGGGATGGAAACACCATATATTTT
J: TRBJ1-1; D: .; size: .; V: TRBV28; CDR3: CASSLLDSPNTEAFF; DNA: TGTGCCAGCAGTTTATTGGACTCCCCGAACACTGAAGCTTTCTTT
J: TRBJ2-7; D: .; size: .; V: TRBV6-1; CDR3: CASSELPGQSYEQYF; DNA: TGTGCCAGCAGTGAACTCCCGGGACAATCCTACGAGCAGTACTTC
J: TRBJ2-7; D: TRBD1; size: .; V: TRBV6-6; CDR3: CASSYSGQGIYEQYF; DNA: TGTGCCAGCAGTTACTCAGGACAGGGTATCTACGAGCAGTACTTC
J: TRBJ2-3; D: .; size: .; V: TRBV7-2; CDR3: CASLVGRSTDTQYF; DNA: TGTGCCAGCCTGGTGGGCCGCAGCACAGATACGCAGTATTTT
J: TRBJ1-2; D: .; size: .; V: TRBV2; CDR3: CASSDYMRLITYGYTF; DNA: TGTGCCAGCAGTGATTATATGAGACTAATTACTTATGGCTACACCTTC
J: TRBJ2-6; D: TRBD1; size: once; V: TRBV30; CDR3: CAWSVGQGRAGANVLTF; DNA: TGTGCCTGGAGTGTCGGACAGGGTAGGGCTGGGGCCAACGTCCTGACTTTC
J: TRBJ1-1; D: .; size: few; V: TRBV5-1; CDR3: CASSLDRGNTEAFF; DNA: TGCGCCAGCAGCTTGGATAGGGGAAACACTGAAGCTTTCTTT
J: TRBJ2-6; D: TRBD1; size: few; V: TRBV18; CDR3: CASSEQGTGANVLTF; DNA: TGTGCCAGCTCAGAACAGGGGACTGGGGCCAACGTCCTGACTTTC
J: TRBJ1-1; D: .; size: .; V: TRBV11-2; CDR3: CASSSGGTEAFF; DNA: TGTGCCAGCAGCTCGGGGGGCACTGAAGCTTTCTTT
J: TRBJ2-7; D: .; size: .; V: TRBV29-1; CDR3: CSVGGGTSYEQYF; DNA: TGCAGCGTTGGGGGAGGAACCTCCTACGAGCAGTACTTC
J: TRBJ2-3; D: .; size: .; V: TRBV9; CDR3: CASSSSGSSTDTQYF; DNA: TGTGCCAGCAGCTCAAGCGGGTCCAGCACAGATACGCAGTATTTT
J: TRBJ1-6; D: .; size: .; V: TRBV25-1; CDR3: CASSGGEGPWVGNSPLHF; DNA: TGTGCCAGCAGTGGGGGGGAGGGTCCATGGGTCGGTAATTCACCCCTCCACTTT
J: TRBJ1-2; D: TRBD1; size: .; V: TRBV10-3; CDR3: CAIRPTGEANYGYTF; DNA: TGTGCCATCAGACCTACAGGGGAGGCTAACTATGGCTACACCTTC
J: TRBJ1-2; D: .; size: once; V: TRBV7-2; CDR3: CASSPRGPYGYTF; DNA: TGTGCCAGCAGCCCGCGGGGTCCCTATGGCTACACCTTC
J: TRBJ2-5; D: TRBD2; size: .; V: TRBV6-1; CDR3: CASSPLGREYF; DNA: TGTGCCAGCAGTCCCCTCGGGAGGGAGTACTTC
J: TRBJ2-1; D: TRBD1; size: .; V: TRBV11-2; CDR3: CASSLRTGTGGEIEQFF; DNA: TGTGCCAGCAGCTTACGGACCGGGACAGGGGGCGAGATTGAGCAGTTCTTC
J: TRBJ2-7; D: TRBD1; size: few; V: TRBV6-4; CDR3: CASSRTGGIDEQYF; DNA: TGTGCCAGCTCCCGGACAGGGGGCATCGACGAGCAGTACTTC
J: TRBJ1-2; D: TRBD1; size: .; V: TRBV19; CDR3: CASSIDDRGYGYTF; DNA: TGTGCCAGTAGTATAGATGACAGGGGCTATGGCTACACCTTC
J: TRBJ1-2; D: TRBD1; size: .; V: TRBV5-1; CDR3: CASSSKGQGADGYTF; DNA: TGCGCCAGCAGCTCCAAGGGACAGGGGGCGGATGGCTACACCTTC
J: TRBJ2-7; D: TRBD1; size: .; V: TRBV19; CDR3: CASQPTTGGYSYEQYF; DNA: TGTGCCAGTCAACCCACGACAGGGGGTTACTCCTACGAGCAGTACTTC
J: TRBJ2-1; D: TRBD2; size: .; V: TRBV29-1; CDR3: CSGGASGEYEQFF; DNA: TGCAGCGGGGGGGCTAGCGGGGAATACGAGCAGTTCTTC
J: TRBJ1-6; D: .; size: .; V: TRBV5-4; CDR3: CASSLDGGPGSPLHF; DNA: TGTGCCAGCAGCTTAGACGGAGGGCCCGGTTCACCCCTCCACTTT